This T cell receptor beta chain was observed in a study of PD-1 blockade in mismatch repair-deficient tumors. Study information: Patients had eleven to twelve mismatch repair-deficient cancer types, all previously treated and progressing.

Libraries were prepared by immunoSEQ multiplex PCR; TCRdb keeps only in-frame clonotypes and omits some of them. This sample has 60,000 to 75,000 clones, with around 89% found just once. After removal of 4 bases from V and 4 bases from J, the junction contained 18 bases not matched to a gene. The CDR3 totals 19 residues. The germline V gene encodes CDR1 LGHNA and CDR2 YSLEER. The input for sequencing was peripheral blood, taken 52 weeks after starting pembrolizumab. The chain employs TRBV4-3 and TRBJ2-5, with 10 positions matching TRBD1. The origin of this receptor is an adult with mismatch repair-deficient cancer. The CDR3: CASSRRTRAPTGGSETQYF. CDR3 DNA: TGCGCCAGCAGCCGACGCACCCGAGCCCCGACAGGGGGCTCAGAGACCCAGTACTTC.